These 24 T cell receptor beta chains share one sample of origin, sequenced in a study of cytotoxic CD8 clonotypes in ibrutinib-treated CLL. Assay: immunoSEQ multiplex PCR; the TCRdb copy retains only in-frame clones and omits some. The table has just over 200,000 clones, roughly 73% seen once. Sequences were derived from PBMCs, sampled after 12 months of ibrutinib treatment. The receptor source for this set is a human donor with chronic lymphocytic leukemia.

Points on this clone: Its ends do not fully match the called genes, so a read error is possible. The V and J genes are TRBV5-8 and TRBJ2-7, with D hard to call. The CDR3 has 9 residues. Germline V gene lookup returns CDR1 SGHTS and CDR2 YDEGEE. The CDR3 region is CASSSYPAF. CDR3 coding DNA: TGTGCCAGCAGCTCCTACCCGGCCTTC.

The chain has TRBV5-1 and TRBJ1-4, with a weak D call TRBD1 (5 bases). The CDR3 sequence is 15 residues long. Germline assignment: CDR1 SGHRS and CDR2 YFSETQ. Trimming pared 3 bases from V and 7 bases from J, leaving 16 bases between. CDR3 protein: CASSSTGTKGEKLFF. The CDR3, as DNA: TGCGCCAGCAGCTCAACCGGGACCAAGGGTGAAAAACTGTTTTTT.

This clone has more than one count but fewer than ten. The chain recombines TRBV4-1 with TRBJ1-4; no clear D gene. Trimming shortened V by 0 bases and J by 4 bases, and 9 bases separated the two germline ends. The CDR3 sequence is 15 residues long. The germline gives CDR1 MGHRA, CDR2 YSYEKL. The CDR3 spells CASSQEARDNEKLFF. Here the CDR3 DNA reads TGCGCCAGCAGCCAAGAAGCCCGAGATAATGAAAAACTGTTTTTT.

V gene TRBV19 combines with J gene TRBJ1-3; D gene ambiguous. This CDR3 contains 16 residues. Trimming took 5 bases from V and 0 from J, leaving 14 bases between them. The germline gives CDR1 LNHDA, CDR2 SQIVND (reference sequence). The CDR3 spells CASSRPGSNSGNTIYF. CDR3 nucleotides: TGTGCCAGTAGTCGGCCGGGCTCGAACTCTGGAAACACCATATATTTT.

The CDR3 DNA follows: TGTGCCAGTAGTATGGGAGGGGGCGGAGAGCAGTTCTTC. Its translation: CASSMGGGGEQFF. The J gene is TRBJ2-1, the V gene TRBV19; perhaps D is TRBD1 or TRBD2 (7 bases each). V was pared by 3 bases and J by 10 bases, with 13 bases between. This CDR3 region has 13 residues. Germline V gene sequence: CDR1 LNHDA, CDR2 SQIVND (reference sequence).

DNA for the CDR3: TGTGCCAGCAGCTTTGTCGCAGGCCGAGACACAAATGGCTACACCTTC. It encodes CASSFVAGRDTNGYTF. The rearrangement joins TRBV7-3 to TRBJ1-2; D not certain. The CDR3 runs 16 residues. Trimming cost V 3 bases and J 6 bases, with 20 bases left between them. Germline values: CDR1 SGHTA, CDR2 FQGTGA.

The rearrangement uses TRBV28 and TRBJ1-2; 7 nucleotides line up with TRBD1. CDR3 size: 15 residues. Germline-derived CDR1 and CDR2 are MDHEN and SYDVKM. The V gene end was trimmed by 11 bases and the J gene end by 3 bases; junction bases not matched to a gene: 15. The chain's CDR3 is CAASTFQGGDYGYTF. DNA of the CDR3: TGTGCCGCATCCACCTTCCAGGGGGGGGACTATGGCTACACCTTC.

Only a few counts were recorded for this clone. In nucleotides, the CDR3 is TGTGCCAGAGAGGTGACAGGGCGAAATTCACCCCTCCACTTT. Translated: CAREVTGRNSPLHF. The gene calls are TRBV2 and TRBJ1-6; 7 positions match TRBD1. Germline CDR1 and CDR2: SNHLY and FYNNEI. The trim removed 9 bases at V and 7 bases at J, leaving 9 bases unmatched. CDR3 length equals 14 residues.

As regards this clone: Compared with germline, one end of the junction differs, possibly owing to a read error. The chain couples TRBV18 to TRBJ2-2; 9 nucleotides match TRBD2. Germline assignment: CDR1 KGHSH and CDR2 LQKENI. This CDR3 is 18 amino acids long. In DNA, the CDR3 is TGTGCCAGCTCACCACGCAAATTGTCTAGCGGGAACCCCGGGGAGCTGTTTTTT. Protein sequence: CASSPRKLSSGNPGELFF.

This sequence joins TRBV28 and TRBJ2-2; 9 nucleotides line up with TRBD2. Per the germline V gene, CDR1 is MDHEN and CDR2 is SYDVKM. CDR3 size: 17 residues. J lost 6 bases, V lost 3 bases, and 11 bases had no gene match. CDR3 amino acids: CASSFFSGSYGAGELFF. The CDR3 bases are TGTGCCAGCAGTTTCTTTAGCGGGAGTTATGGGGCCGGGGAGCTGTTTTTT.

This chain uses TRBV5-1 with TRBJ1-4, with a weak D call TRBD1 (6 bases). Looked up from germline, CDR1 is SGHRS and CDR2 is YFSETQ. The CDR3 consists of 16 residues. V shed 1 base and J shed 0 bases, with 10 bases lying between them. Here the CDR3 DNA reads TGCGCCAGCAGCTTGACAGGGCGTGCAACTAATGAAAAACTGTTTTTT. This codes for CASSLTGRATNEKLFF.

This clone has only a few counts. CDR3 coding DNA: TGTGCCAGCAGCTTACACGGGACAGGGGTTACAGATACGCAGTATTTT. It translates to CASSLHGTGVTDTQYF. The chain has TRBV11-3 and TRBJ2-3; 10 bases map to TRBD1. The CDR3 loop spans 16 amino acids. Germline-derived CDR1 and CDR2 are SGHNT and YENEEA. The junction had 5 bases not matched to a gene; V was cut back by 2 bases and J by 3 bases.

CDR3 sequence: CAWSVQGPVNQPQHF. CDR3 in DNA: TGTGCCTGGAGTGTACAGGGCCCGGTCAATCAGCCCCAGCATTTT. The rearrangement uses TRBV30 and TRBJ1-5; D perhaps matches TRBD1 (6 bases). Germline V gene sequence: CDR1 GTSNPN, CDR2 SVGIG (reference sequence). The length of the CDR3 is 15 residues. Trimming stripped 0 bases from V and 3 bases from J, with 12 bases between. Combining the CDR3 with reference TRBV30 and TRBJ1-5 gives the whole variable domain SQTIHQWPATLVQPVGSPLSLECTVEGTSNPNLYWYRQAAGRGLQLLFYSVGIGQISSEVPQNLSASRPQDRQFILSSKKLLLSDSGFYLCAWSVQGPVNQPQHFGDGTRLSIL.

This chain joins TRBV11-3 and TRBJ2-3; D might be TRBD1 or TRBD2, each matching 5 bases. The V end lost 5 bases, the J end lost 4 bases, and 10 bases lay between the germline ends. The CDR3 totals 13 residues. Germline V gives CDR1 SGHNT, CDR2 YENEEA. CDR3 region: CASSLQGADTQYF. The CDR3 DNA follows: TGTGCCAGCAGCCTGCAGGGAGCAGATACGCAGTATTTT. Together with reference TRBV11-3 and TRBJ2-3, the CDR3 gives the full variable domain: EAGVVQSPRYKIIEKKQPVAFWCNPISGHNTLYWYLQNLGQGPELLIRYENEEAVDDSQLPKDRFSAERLKGVDSTLKIQPAELGDSAVYLCASSLQGADTQYFGPGTRLTVL.

The chain joins TRBV6-5 to TRBJ1-4, with TRBD1 matching 8 bases. V lost 6 bases to trimming and J lost 8 bases; unmatched junction nucleotides: 11. This CDR3 has 15 residues. Germline CDR1 MNHEY, CDR2 SVGAGI. CDR3 sequence reads: CASRYAGGSREKLFF. CDR3 DNA sequence: TGTGCCAGCAGATATGCAGGGGGCAGTCGAGAAAAACTGTTTTTT.

The chain is built from TRBV18 and TRBJ1-1; 8 bases are shared with TRBD1. CDR1 is KGHSH, CDR2 LQKENI, per germline. This CDR3 is 17 amino acids long. V trimming: 1 base; J trimming: 0 bases; junction bases outside the gene matches: 7. The CDR3 nucleotides are TGTGCCAGCTCACCACTCGGGACAGGTCTCATGAACACTGAAGCTTTCTTT. This codes for CASSPLGTGLMNTEAFF.

The chain couples TRBV5-1 to TRBJ1-2, with unresolved D. The germline V and J ends were trimmed by 1 base and 2 bases, with 9 bases remaining between them. Germline V lookup: CDR1 SGHRS, CDR2 YFSETQ. This CDR3 spans 14 amino acids. The DNA for the CDR3 is TGCGCCAGCAGCTTGAATACTGAGAACTATGGCTACACCTTC. Translating gives CASSLNTENYGYTF.

This chain joins TRBV15 and TRBJ1-1; D gene ambiguous. The CDR3 contains 14 residues. The V and J ends lost 1 base and 5 bases respectively, with 11 bases between them. CDR1 and CDR2 (germline): LNHNV, YYDKDF (reference sequence). The CDR3: CATSRALGRTEAFF. The CDR3 coding sequence is TGTGCCACCAGCAGAGCGTTAGGGCGGACTGAAGCTTTCTTT.

V is TRBV6-5 and J is TRBJ2-5; the match to TRBD1 covers 12 bases. The length of the CDR3 is 15 residues. The V and J ends lost 6 bases and 5 bases, in that order; junction bases with no gene match: 7. Germline CDR1 is MNHEY and CDR2 is SVGAGI. Written as DNA, the CDR3 is TGTGCCAGCAGCCGGGGACAGGGGGCTAAGGAGACCCAGTACTTC. This sequence encodes CASSRGQGAKETQYF.

V gene TRBV6-5 combines with J gene TRBJ2-1; D remains unclear. Germline-derived CDR1 and CDR2 are MNHEY and SVGAGI. This CDR3 has 14 amino acids. Deletions cut 2 bases from V and 0 bases from J, with 5 bases between. The CDR3 nucleotides read TGTGCCAGCAGTTACGGCAGCTCCTACAATGAGCAGTTCTTC. It specifies CASSYGSSYNEQFF.

The chain has TRBV14 and TRBJ1-2; D gene unclear. CDR1 is SGHDN, CDR2 FVKESK, per germline. With 3 bases removed from V and 10 bases from J, the gap between germline ends came to 21 bases. This CDR3 has 15 residues. The CDR3: CASSQPAGRLLDYTF. The CDR3 coding sequence is TGTGCCAGCAGCCAGCCTGCCGGACGGCTCCTTGACTACACCTTC.

The chain has TRBV2 and TRBJ2-3, with D perhaps TRBD2 (6 bases). The germline V gene encodes CDR1 SNHLY and CDR2 FYNNEI. The CDR3 consists of 13 residues. With 3 bases removed from V and 3 bases from J, the gap between germline ends came to 7 bases. The CDR3 reads CASSDGGTDTQYF. The DNA for the CDR3 is TGTGCCAGCAGTGACGGAGGGACAGATACGCAGTATTTT. The entire variable domain, with the rest obtained from reference TRBV2 and TRBJ2-3, is as follows: EPEVTQTPSHQVTQMGQEVILRCVPISNHLYFYWYRQILGQKVEFLVSFYNNEISEKSEIFDDQFSVERPDGSNFTLKIRSTKLEDSAMYFCASSDGGTDTQYFGPGTRLTVL.

This chain uses TRBV14 with TRBJ2-7; D is undetermined. Germline CDR1 and CDR2: SGHDN and FVKESK. CDR3 length equals 15 residues. V was clipped by 2 bases and J by 5 bases, with 16 bases between them. Here the CDR3 DNA reads TGTGCCAGCAGCCAATCGTGGAAGGAGAGAAACGAGCAGTACTTC. This translates into CASSQSWKERNEQYF.

Only one count was recorded for this clone. CDR3 residues: CASSVEGTSSVADTQYF. The CDR3 DNA sequence: TGTGCCAGCAGCGTCGAAGGAACTAGCTCAGTCGCAGATACGCAGTATTTT. V is TRBV9 and J is TRBJ2-3; perhaps TRBD2 as D (6 bases). The germline CDR1 and CDR2 sequences are SGDLS and YYNGEE. The CDR3 length is 17 residues. Deletions cut 2 bases from V and 4 bases from J, with 20 bases between.